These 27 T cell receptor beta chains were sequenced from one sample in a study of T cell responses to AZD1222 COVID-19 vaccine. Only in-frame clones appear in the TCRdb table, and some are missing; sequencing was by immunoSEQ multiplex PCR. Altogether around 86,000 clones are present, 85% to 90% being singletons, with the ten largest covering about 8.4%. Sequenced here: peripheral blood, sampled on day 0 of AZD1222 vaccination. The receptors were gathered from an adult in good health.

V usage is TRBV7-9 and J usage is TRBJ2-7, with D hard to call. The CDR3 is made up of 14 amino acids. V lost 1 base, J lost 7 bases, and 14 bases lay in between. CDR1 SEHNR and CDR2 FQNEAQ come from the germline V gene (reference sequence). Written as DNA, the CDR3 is TGTGCCAGCAGCTTAGTGGCCGATTCGGAAGAGCAGTACTTC. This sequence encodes CASSLVADSEEQYF.

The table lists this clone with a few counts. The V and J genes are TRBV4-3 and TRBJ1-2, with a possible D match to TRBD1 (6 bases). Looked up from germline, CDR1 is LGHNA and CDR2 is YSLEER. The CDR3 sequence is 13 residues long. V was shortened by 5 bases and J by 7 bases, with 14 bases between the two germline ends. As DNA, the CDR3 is TGCGCCAGCAGCGAACAGGGCCAGTCTGGCTACACCTTC. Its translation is CASSEQGQSGYTF.

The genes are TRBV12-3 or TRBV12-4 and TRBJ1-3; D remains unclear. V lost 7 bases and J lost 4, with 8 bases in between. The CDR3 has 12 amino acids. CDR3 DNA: TGTGCCAGCACCACCCGGGGAAACACCATATATTTT. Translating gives CASTTRGNTIYF.

CDR3 region: CASSSTSGGPYTQYF. CDR3 bases: TGTGCCAGCAGCTCGACTAGCGGGGGGCCATATACGCAGTATTTT. The chain links TRBV7-3 to TRBJ2-3, with 13 bases that match TRBD2. The CDR3 has 15 amino acids. V trimming: 4 bases; J trimming: 7 bases; junction bases outside the gene matches: 5. The germline V gene encodes CDR1 SGHTA and CDR2 FQGTGA.

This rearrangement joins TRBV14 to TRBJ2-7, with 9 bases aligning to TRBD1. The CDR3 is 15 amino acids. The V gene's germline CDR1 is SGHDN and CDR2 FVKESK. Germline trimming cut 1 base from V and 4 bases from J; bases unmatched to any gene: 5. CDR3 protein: CASSQGPGQGYEQYF. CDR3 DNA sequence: TGTGCCAGCAGCCAAGGACCGGGACAGGGTTACGAGCAGTACTTC.

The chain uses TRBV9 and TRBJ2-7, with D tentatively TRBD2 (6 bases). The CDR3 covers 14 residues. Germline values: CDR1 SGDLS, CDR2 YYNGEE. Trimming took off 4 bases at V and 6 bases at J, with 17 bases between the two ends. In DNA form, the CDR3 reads TGTGCCAGCAGCACCGGGGGTACCTCCGTCGAGCAGTACTTC. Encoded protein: CASSTGGTSVEQYF.

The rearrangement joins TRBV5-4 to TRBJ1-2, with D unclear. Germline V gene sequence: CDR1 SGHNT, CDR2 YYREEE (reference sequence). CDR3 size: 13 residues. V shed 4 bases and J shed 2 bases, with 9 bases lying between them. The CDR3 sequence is CASSPDKNYGYTF. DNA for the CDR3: TGTGCCAGCAGCCCCGACAAGAACTATGGCTACACCTTC.

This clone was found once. CDR3 in amino acids: CASSLYGTHYEEKLFF. The CDR3 DNA is TGTGCCAGCAGCTTGTATGGGACCCACTACGAGGAAAAACTGTTTTTT. V usage is TRBV7-2 and J usage is TRBJ1-4, with a possible D match to TRBD1 (5 bases). V lost 3 bases and J 8 bases, leaving 19 bases between the germline ends. The CDR3 sequence is 16 residues long. Germline CDR1 reads SGHTA; CDR2 reads FQGNSA. Together with reference TRBV7-2 and TRBJ1-4, the CDR3 gives the full variable domain: GAGVSQSPSNKVTEKGKDVELRCDPISGHTALYWYRQSLGQGLEFLIYFQGNSAPDKSGLPSDRFSAERTGGSVSTLTIQRTQQEDSAVYLCASSLYGTHYEEKLFFGSGTQLSVL.

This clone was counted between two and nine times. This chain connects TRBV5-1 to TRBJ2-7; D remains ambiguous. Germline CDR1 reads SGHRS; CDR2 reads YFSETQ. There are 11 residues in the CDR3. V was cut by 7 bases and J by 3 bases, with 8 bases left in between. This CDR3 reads CASRSNYEQYF. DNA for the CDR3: TGCGCCAGCCGGTCCAACTACGAGCAGTACTTC.

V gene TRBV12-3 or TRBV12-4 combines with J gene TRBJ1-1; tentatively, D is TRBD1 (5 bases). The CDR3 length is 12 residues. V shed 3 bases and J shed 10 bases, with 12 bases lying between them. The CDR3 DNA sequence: TGTGCCAGCAGTTTTCCCTCGGGGGTAGCTTTCTTT. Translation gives CASSFPSGVAFF.

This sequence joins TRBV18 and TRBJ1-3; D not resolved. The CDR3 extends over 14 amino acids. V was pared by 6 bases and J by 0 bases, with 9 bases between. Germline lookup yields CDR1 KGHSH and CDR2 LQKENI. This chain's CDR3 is CASSQDRSGNTIYF. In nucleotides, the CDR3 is TGTGCCAGCTCGCAGGATCGCTCTGGAAACACCATATATTTT.

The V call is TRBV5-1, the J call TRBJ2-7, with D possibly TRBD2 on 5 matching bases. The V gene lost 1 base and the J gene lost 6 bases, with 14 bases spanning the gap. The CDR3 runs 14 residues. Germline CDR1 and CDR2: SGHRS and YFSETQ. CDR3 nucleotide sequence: TGCGCCAGCAGCTTGTCCGGGGAGAAGGGCGAGCAGTACTTC. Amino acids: CASSLSGEKGEQYF.

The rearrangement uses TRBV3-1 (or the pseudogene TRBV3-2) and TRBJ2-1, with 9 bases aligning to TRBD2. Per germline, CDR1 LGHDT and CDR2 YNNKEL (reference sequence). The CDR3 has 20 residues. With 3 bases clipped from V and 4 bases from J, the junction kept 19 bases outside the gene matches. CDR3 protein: CASSHKIMGLAGRLYNEQFF. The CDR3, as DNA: TGTGCCAGCAGCCACAAAATAATGGGGCTAGCGGGGAGACTATACAATGAGCAGTTCTTC.

This CDR3 is CASTQGGPHGYTF. The CDR3 DNA is TGTGCCAGCACCCAGGGGGGGCCTCATGGCTACACCTTC. The rearrangement joins TRBV6-5 to TRBJ1-2; 7 bases map to TRBD1. CDR3 size: 13 residues. The ends lost 7 bases at V and 6 bases at J; junction bases unmatched: 8. Germline lookup yields CDR1 MNHEY and CDR2 SVGAGI.

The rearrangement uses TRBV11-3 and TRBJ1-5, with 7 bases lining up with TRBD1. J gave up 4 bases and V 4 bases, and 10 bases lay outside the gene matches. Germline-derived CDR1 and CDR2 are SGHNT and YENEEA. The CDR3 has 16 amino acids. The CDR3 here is CASSSAGTANNQPQHF. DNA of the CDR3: TGTGCCAGCAGCTCCGCCGGGACAGCAAATAATCAGCCCCAGCATTTT.

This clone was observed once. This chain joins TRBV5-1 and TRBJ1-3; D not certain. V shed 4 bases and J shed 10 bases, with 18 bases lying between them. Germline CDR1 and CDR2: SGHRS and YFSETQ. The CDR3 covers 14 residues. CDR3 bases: TGCGCCAGCAGCACCTACGGGGAGAAACAGACCATATATTTT. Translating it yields CASSTYGEKQTIYF.

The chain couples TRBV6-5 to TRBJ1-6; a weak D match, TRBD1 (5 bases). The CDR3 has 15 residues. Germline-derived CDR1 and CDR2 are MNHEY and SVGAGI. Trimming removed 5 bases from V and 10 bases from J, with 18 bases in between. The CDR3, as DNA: TGTGCCAGCAGTCGTACGGGGCCAGGGACCTCACCCCTCCACTTT. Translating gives CASSRTGPGTSPLHF.

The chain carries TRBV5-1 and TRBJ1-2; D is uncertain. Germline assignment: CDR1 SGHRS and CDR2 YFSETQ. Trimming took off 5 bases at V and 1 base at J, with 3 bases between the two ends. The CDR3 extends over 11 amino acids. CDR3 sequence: CASRDNYGYTF. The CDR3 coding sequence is TGCGCCAGCAGGGATAACTATGGCTACACCTTC.

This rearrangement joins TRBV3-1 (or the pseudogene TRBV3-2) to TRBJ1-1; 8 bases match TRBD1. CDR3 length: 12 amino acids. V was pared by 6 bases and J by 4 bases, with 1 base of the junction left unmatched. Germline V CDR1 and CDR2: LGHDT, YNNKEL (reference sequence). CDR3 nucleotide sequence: TGTGCCAGCAGTGGACAGGGCACTGAAGCTTTCTTT. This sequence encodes CASSGQGTEAFF.

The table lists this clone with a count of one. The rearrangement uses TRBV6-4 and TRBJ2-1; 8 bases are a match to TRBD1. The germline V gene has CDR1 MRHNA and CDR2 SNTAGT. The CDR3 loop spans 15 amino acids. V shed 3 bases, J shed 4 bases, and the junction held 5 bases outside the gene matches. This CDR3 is CASSEGQGTYNEQFF. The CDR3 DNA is TGTGCCAGCAGTGAAGGACAGGGAACGTACAATGAGCAGTTCTTC.

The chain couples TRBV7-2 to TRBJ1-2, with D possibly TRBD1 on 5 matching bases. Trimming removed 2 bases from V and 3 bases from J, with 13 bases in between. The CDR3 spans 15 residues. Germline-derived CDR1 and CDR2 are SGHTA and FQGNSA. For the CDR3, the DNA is TGTGCCAGCAGCTTATTGGGCGGGACGGACTATGGCTACACCTTC. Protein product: CASSLLGGTDYGYTF. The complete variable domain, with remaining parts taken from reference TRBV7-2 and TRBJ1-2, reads GAGVSQSPSNKVTEKGKDVELRCDPISGHTALYWYRQSLGQGLEFLIYFQGNSAPDKSGLPSDRFSAERTGGSVSTLTIQRTQQEDSAVYLCASSLLGGTDYGYTFGSGTRLTVV.

CDR3 region: CASSQDKGLAGIQETQYF. The CDR3 bases are TGTGCCAGCAGCCAAGATAAAGGTCTAGCGGGGATCCAAGAGACCCAGTACTTC. The chain joins TRBV3-1 (or the pseudogene TRBV3-2) to TRBJ2-5; TRBD2 matches 9 bases. The CDR3 has 18 amino acids. Per the germline V gene, CDR1 is LGHDT and CDR2 is YNNKEL (reference sequence). The V gene end was trimmed by 0 bases and the J gene end by 1 base; junction bases not matched to a gene: 9.

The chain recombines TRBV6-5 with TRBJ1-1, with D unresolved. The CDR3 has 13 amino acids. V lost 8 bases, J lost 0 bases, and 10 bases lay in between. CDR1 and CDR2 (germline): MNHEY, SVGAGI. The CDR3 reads CASGETVNTEAFF. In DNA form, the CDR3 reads TGTGCCAGCGGGGAAACAGTGAACACTGAAGCTTTCTTT.

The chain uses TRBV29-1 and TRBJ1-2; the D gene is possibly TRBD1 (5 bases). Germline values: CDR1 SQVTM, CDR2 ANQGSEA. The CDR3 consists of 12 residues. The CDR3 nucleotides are TGCAGTCTGGGAGAGGGGAGCTATGGCTACACCTTC. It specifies CSLGEGSYGYTF.

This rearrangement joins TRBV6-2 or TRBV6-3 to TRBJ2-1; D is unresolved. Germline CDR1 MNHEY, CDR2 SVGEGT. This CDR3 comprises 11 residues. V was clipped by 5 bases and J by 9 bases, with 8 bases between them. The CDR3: CASSARVEQFF. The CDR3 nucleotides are TGTGCCAGCAGTGCACGTGTTGAGCAGTTCTTC.

The CDR3 DNA follows: TGTGCCAGCAGCCGGGCCTACGAGCAGTACTTC. It is translated as CASSRAYEQYF. The chain is built from TRBV5-8 and TRBJ2-7; D not certain. Trimming pared 4 bases from V and 2 bases from J, leaving 4 bases between. Germline CDR1 reads SGHTS; CDR2 reads YDEGEE. The CDR3 length is 11 residues.

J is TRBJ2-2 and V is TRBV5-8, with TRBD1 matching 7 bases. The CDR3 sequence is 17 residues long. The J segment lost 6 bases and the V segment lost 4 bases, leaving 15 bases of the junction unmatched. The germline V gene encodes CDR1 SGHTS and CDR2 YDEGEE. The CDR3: CASSPTKYGQAAGELFF. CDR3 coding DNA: TGTGCCAGCAGCCCAACAAAGTATGGACAGGCGGCCGGGGAGCTGTTTTTT.